This T cell receptor beta chain was observed in a study of T cell responses to AZD1222 COVID-19 vaccine. Study-wide background: Timing groups of about 4 and about 12 weeks for second doses were pooled.

Germline V gene sequence: CDR1 GTSNPN, CDR2 SVGIG (reference sequence). This CDR3 has 15 residues. The V end was cut by 2 bases, the J end by 5 bases, with 16 bases between. The repertoire was sequenced with immunoSEQ multiplex PCR; TCRdb's copy has only in-frame clones and lacks some. The sample lists around 58,000 clones, roughly 82% occurring once. The sample was peripheral blood, taken on day 0 of AZD1222 vaccination. The source of this sequence is an adult in good health. The chain uses TRBV30 and TRBJ1-5, with a possible D match to TRBD1 (6 bases). The CDR3 DNA follows: TGTGCCTGGAGTCCTACAGGGTCTACTCATCAGCCCCAGCATTTT. Its protein is CAWSPTGSTHQPQHF.